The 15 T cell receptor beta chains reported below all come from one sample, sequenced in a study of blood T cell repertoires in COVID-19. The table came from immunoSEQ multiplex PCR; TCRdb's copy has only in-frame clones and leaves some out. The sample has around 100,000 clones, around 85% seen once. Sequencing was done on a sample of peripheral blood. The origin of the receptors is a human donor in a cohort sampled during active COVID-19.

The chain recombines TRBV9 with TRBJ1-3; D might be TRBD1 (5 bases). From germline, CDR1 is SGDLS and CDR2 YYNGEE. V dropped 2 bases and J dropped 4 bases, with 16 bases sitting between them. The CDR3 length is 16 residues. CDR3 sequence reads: CASSVYDQGSGNTIYF. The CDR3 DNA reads TGTGCCAGCAGCGTCTACGACCAGGGATCAGGAAACACCATATATTTT.

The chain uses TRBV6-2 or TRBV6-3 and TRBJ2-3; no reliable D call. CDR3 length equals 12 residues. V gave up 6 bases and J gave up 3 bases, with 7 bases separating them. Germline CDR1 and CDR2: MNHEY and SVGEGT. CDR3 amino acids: CASSFETDTQYF. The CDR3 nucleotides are TGTGCCAGCAGCTTTGAGACAGATACGCAGTATTTT.

The CDR3 DNA follows: TGCGCCAGCACTCCTAGCGTCGTGGTCAATGAGCAGTTCTTC. Translating it yields CASTPSVVVNEQFF. The chain uses TRBV5-1 and TRBJ2-1, with a tentative D call TRBD2 (6 bases). In germline, CDR1 is SGHRS, CDR2 YFSETQ. With 6 bases removed from V and 6 bases from J, the gap between germline ends came to 16 bases. The CDR3 length is 14 residues. Supplemented by reference TRBV5-1 and TRBJ2-1, the full variable domain reads KAGVTQTPRYLIKTRGQQVTLSCSPISGHRSVSWYQQTPGQGLQFLFEYFSETQRNKGNFPGRFSGRQFSNSRSEMNVSTLELGDSALYLCASTPSVVVNEQFFGPGTRLTVL.

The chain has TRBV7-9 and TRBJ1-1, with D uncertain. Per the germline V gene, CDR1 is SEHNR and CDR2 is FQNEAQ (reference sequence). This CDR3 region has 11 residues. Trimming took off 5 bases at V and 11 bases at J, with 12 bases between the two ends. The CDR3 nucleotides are TGTGCCAGCAGCATGAGAGACACGGCTTTCTTT. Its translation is CASSMRDTAFF.

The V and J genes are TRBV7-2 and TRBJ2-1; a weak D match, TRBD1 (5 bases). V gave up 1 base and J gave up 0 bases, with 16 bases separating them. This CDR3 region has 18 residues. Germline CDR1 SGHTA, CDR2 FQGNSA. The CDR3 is CASSLVGAPLSSYNEQFF. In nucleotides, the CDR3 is TGTGCCAGCAGCTTAGTAGGGGCTCCCCTTAGCTCCTACAATGAGCAGTTCTTC.

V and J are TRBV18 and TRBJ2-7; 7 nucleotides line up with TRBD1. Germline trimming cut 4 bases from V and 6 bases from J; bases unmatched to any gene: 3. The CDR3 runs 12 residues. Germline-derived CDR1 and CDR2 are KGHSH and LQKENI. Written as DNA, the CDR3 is TGTGCCAGCTCACAGACAGGGTCCGAGCAGTACTTC. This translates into CASSQTGSEQYF.

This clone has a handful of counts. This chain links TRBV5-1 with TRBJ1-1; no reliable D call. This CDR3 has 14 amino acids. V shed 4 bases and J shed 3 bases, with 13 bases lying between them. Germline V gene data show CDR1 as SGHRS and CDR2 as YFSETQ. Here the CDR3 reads CASSPHGVDTEAFF. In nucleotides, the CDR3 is TGCGCCAGCAGCCCGCACGGTGTCGACACTGAAGCTTTCTTT.

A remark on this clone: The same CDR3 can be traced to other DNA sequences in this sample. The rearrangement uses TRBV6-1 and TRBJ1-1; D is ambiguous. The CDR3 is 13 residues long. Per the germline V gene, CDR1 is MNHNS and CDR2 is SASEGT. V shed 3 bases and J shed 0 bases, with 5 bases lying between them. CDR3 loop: CASSEVVNTEAFF. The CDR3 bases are TGTGCCAGCAGTGAGGTAGTGAACACTGAAGCTTTCTTT.

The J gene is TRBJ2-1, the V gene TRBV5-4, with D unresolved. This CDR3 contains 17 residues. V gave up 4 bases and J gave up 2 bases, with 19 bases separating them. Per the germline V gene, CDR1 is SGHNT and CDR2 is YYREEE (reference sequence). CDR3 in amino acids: CASSIRLGNVAYNEQFF. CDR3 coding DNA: TGTGCCAGCAGCATTCGACTGGGTAATGTGGCCTACAATGAGCAGTTCTTC. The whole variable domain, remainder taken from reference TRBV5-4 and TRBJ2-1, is ETGVTQSPTHLIKTRGQQVTLRCSSQSGHNTVSWYQQALGQGPQFIFQYYREEENGRGNFPPRFSGLQFPNYSSELNVNALELDDSALYLCASSIRLGNVAYNEQFFGPGTRLTVL.

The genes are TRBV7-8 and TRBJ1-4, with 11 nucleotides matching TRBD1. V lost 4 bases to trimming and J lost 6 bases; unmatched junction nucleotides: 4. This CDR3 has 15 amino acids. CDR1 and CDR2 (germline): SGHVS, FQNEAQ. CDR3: CASSWTGGRDEKLFF. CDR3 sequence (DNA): TGTGCCAGCAGCTGGACAGGGGGCCGGGATGAAAAACTGTTTTTT.

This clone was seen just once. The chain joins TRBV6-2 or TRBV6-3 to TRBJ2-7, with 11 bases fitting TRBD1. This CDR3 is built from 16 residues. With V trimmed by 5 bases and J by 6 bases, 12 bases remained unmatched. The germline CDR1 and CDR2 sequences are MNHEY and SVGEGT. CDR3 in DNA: TGTGCCAGCAGTCCCTCCCGGACAGGGGGCCTTATCGAGCAGTACTTC. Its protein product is CASSPSRTGGLIEQYF.

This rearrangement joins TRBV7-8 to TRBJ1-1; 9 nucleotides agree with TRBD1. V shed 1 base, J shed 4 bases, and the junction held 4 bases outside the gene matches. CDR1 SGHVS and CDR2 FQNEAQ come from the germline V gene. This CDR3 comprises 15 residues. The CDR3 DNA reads TGTGCCAGCAGCTTAGGACAGGGGGGGATCACTGAAGCTTTCTTT. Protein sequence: CASSLGQGGITEAFF. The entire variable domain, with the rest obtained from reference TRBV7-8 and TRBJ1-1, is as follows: GAGVSQSPRYKVAKRGQDVALRCDPISGHVSLFWYQQALGQGPEFLTYFQNEAQLDKSGLPSDRFFAERPEGSVSTLKIQRTQQEDSAVYLCASSLGQGGITEAFFGQGTRLTVV.

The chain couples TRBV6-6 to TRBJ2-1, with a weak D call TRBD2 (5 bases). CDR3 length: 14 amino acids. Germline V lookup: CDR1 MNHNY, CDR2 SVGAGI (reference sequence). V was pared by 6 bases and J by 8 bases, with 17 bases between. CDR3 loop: CASRIGGPRDEQFF. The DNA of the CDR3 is TGTGCCAGCAGGATCGGAGGTCCAAGGGATGAGCAGTTCTTC.

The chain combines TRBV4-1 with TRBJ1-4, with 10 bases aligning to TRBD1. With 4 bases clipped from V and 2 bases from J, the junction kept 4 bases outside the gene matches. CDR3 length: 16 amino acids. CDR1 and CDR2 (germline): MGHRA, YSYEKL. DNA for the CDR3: TGCGCCAGCAGCCCAGGGACAGGGGCGACTAATGAAAAACTGTTTTTT. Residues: CASSPGTGATNEKLFF.

CDR3 coding DNA: TGTGCCATCGGGGGGACAGGGAAGGACACTGAAGCTTTCTTT. Translating gives CAIGGTGKDTEAFF. The chain couples TRBV10-3 to TRBJ1-1, with 9 bases matching TRBD1. V lost 8 bases, J lost 3 bases, and 7 bases stayed unmatched. The V gene's germline CDR1 is ENHRY and CDR2 SYGVKD. The CDR3 totals 14 residues.